This is a list of T cell receptor beta chains from one sample in a study of PD-1 blockade in classical Hodgkin lymphoma. Repertoires were generated with immunoSEQ multiplex PCR, while TCRdb's copy carries only in-frame clones and drops some. The data show roughly 100,000 clones, with roughly 89% seen just once and roughly 20% held by the top ten. Sequencing used peripheral blood mononuclear cells (PBMCs), obtained before the fourth cycle of nivolumab. These receptors all come from a human donor with classical Hodgkin lymphoma. The CDR3 runs from the conserved cysteine through the conserved F or W. A D gene is named only where the DNA matches it firmly. The listing skips clone size in some rows; elsewhere it reads once, few, many or a size class.

. TRBJ1-4 12 TRBV18 . CASSLLGEKLFF TGTGCCAGCTCACTTTTAGGCGAAAAACTGTTTTTT
TRBD1 TRBJ2-6 16 TRBV25-1 . CASQESDRAGANVLTF TGTGCCAGCCAAGAGTCAGACAGGGCCGGGGCCAACGTCCTGACTTTC
. TRBJ1-5 18 TRBV7-4 . CASSLEIGTGYSNQPQHF TGTGCCAGCAGTCTGGAGATCGGGACCGGTTATAGCAATCAGCCCCAGCATTTT
TRBD2 TRBJ2-7 13 TRBV10-2 . CASTLAGAREQYF TGCGCCAGCACCCTAGCGGGAGCCCGCGAGCAGTACTTC
TRBD2 TRBJ2-3 18 TRBV4-3 . CASSQDLVTSGSWDTQYF TGCGCCAGCAGCCAAGATCTGGTCACTAGCGGGAGTTGGGATACGCAGTATTTT
TRBD1 TRBJ2-7 13 TRBV23-1 . CAIAQGAWGEQYF TGCGCCATCGCTCAGGGGGCATGGGGCGAGCAGTACTTC
. TRBJ1-2 14 TRBV19 . CASSRGDGTYGYTF TGTGCCAGTAGCCGAGGGGACGGCACCTATGGCTACACCTTC
. TRBJ1-2 16 TRBV4-1 . CASSQDGTVANYGYTF TGCGCCAGCAGCCAAGATGGGACTGTCGCTAACTATGGCTACACCTTC
. TRBJ1-2 14 TRBV30 . CAWSQASGAYGYTF TGTGCCTGGAGTCAAGCAAGCGGGGCGTATGGCTACACCTTC
TRBD2 TRBJ2-1 15 TRBV11-1 . CASSQLAGEGHEQFF TGTGCCAGCAGCCAACTAGCGGGAGAAGGCCATGAGCAGTTCTTC
. TRBJ2-1 11 TRBV20-1 few CSPQRGYEQFF TGCAGTCCCCAGCGAGGCTATGAGCAGTTCTTC
. TRBJ1-1 13 TRBV30 . CACQYQGWTEAFF TGTGCCTGCCAGTACCAGGGGTGGACTGAAGCTTTCTTT
. TRBJ1-1 15 TRBV6-5 . CASNTTPGPPGKAFF TGTGCCAGCAATACCACCCCCGGGCCTCCTGGAAAAGCTTTCTTT
. TRBJ2-5 14 TRBV5-1 . CASSLQQGAETQYF TGCGCCAGCAGTCTCCAACAGGGAGCAGAGACCCAGTACTTC
. TRBJ2-1 16 TRBV18 . CASSPGPGPFLNEQFF TGTGCCAGCTCTCCGGGCCCTGGACCTTTCCTCAATGAGCAGTTCTTC
. TRBJ1-3 17 TRBV30 once CAWSAPTMGGDGNTIYF TGTGCCTGGAGTGCACCAACGATGGGAGGGGATGGAAACACCATATATTTT
. TRBJ2-4 16 TRBV30 . CACGGQSALAKNIQYF TGTGCCTGCGGAGGACAGAGCGCTTTGGCCAAAAACATTCAGTACTTC
. TRBJ1-2 17 TRBV28 . CASSLGGWGDRHYGYTF TGTGCCAGCAGTTTAGGCGGTTGGGGGGATAGGCACTATGGCTACACCTTC
. TRBJ2-7 12 TRBV4-2 . CASSQVPYEQYF TGTGCCAGCAGCCAAGTTCCCTACGAGCAGTACTTC
. TRBJ1-1 15 TRBV5-6 . CASNLLSGVNTEAFF TGTGCCAGCAACCTCCTATCAGGGGTGAACACTGAAGCTTTCTTT
. TRBJ1-1 14 TRBV30 once CAWSVLRQNTEAFF TGTGCCTGGAGTGTCCTTCGGCAGAACACTGAAGCTTTCTTT
. TRBJ2-7 11 TRBV27 . CASSFGYEQYF TGTGCCAGCAGTTTTGGCTACGAGCAGTACTTC
TRBD2 TRBJ2-7 15 TRBV9 few CASSVISGRAEEQYF TGTGCCAGCAGCGTGATTAGCGGGAGGGCCGAGGAGCAGTACTTC
. TRBJ1-2 18 TRBV2 . CASSEEDGLPASNYGYTF TGTGCCAGCAGTGAAGAGGACGGCCTGCCTGCTTCTAACTATGGCTACACCTTC
. TRBJ1-2 15 TRBV6-5 . CASTIPRGRSYGYTF TGTGCCAGCACGATCCCGAGAGGCCGAAGCTATGGCTACACCTTC
TRBD1 TRBJ1-4 17 TRBV28 . CASSESGQGATNEKLFF TGTGCCAGCAGTGAATCGGGACAGGGGGCAACTAATGAAAAACTGTTTTTT
. TRBJ2-3 14 TRBV11-3 . CASSLTTHTDTQYF TGTGCCAGCAGCTTAACTACACACACAGATACGCAGTATTTT
TRBD1 TRBJ2-7 15 TRBV2 . CASREPGQGSYEQYF TGTGCCAGCAGAGAACCGGGACAGGGCTCCTACGAGCAGTACTTC